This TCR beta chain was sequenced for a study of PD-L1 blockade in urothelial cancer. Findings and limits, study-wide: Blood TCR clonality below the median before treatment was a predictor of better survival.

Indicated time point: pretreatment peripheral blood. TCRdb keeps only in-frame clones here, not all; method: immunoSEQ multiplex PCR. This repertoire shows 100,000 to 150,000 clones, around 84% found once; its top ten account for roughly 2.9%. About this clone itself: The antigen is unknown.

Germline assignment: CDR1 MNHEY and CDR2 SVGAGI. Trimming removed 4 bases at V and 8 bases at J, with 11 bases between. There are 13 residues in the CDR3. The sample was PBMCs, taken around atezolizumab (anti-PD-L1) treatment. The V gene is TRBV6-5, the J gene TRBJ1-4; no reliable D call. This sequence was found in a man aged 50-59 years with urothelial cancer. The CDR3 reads CASSFADTEKLFF. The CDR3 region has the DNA TGTGCCAGCAGTTTTGCCGACACCGAAAAACTGTTTTTT.